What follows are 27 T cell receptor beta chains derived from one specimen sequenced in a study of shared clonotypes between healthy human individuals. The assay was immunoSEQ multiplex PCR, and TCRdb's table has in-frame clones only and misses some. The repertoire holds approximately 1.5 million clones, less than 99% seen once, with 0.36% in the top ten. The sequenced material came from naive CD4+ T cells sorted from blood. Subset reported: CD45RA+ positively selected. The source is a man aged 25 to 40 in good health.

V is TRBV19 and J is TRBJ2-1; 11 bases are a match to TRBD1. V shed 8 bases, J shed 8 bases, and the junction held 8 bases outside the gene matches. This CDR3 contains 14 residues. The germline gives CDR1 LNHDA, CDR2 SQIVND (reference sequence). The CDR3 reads CASHTGQGADEQFF. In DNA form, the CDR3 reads TGTGCCAGTCACACCGGACAGGGGGCGGATGAGCAGTTCTTC.

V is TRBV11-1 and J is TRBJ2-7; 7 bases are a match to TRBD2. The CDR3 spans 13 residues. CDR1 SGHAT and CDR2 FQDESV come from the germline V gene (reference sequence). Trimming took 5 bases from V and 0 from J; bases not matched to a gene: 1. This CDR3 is CASSRGDSYEQYF. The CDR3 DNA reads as TGTGCCAGCAGCCGGGGGGACTCCTACGAGCAGTACTTC.

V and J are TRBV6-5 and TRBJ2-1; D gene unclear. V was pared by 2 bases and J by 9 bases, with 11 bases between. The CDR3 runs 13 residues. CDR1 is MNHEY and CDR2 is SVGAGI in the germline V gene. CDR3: CASSYPPWGEQFF. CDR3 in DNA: TGTGCCAGCAGTTACCCGCCGTGGGGTGAGCAGTTCTTC.

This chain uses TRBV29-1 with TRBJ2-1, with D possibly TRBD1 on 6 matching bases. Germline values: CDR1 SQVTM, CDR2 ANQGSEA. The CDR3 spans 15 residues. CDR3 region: CTARIRRGIYNEQFF. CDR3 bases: TGCACCGCTCGGATCCGCAGGGGCATCTACAATGAGCAGTTCTTC.

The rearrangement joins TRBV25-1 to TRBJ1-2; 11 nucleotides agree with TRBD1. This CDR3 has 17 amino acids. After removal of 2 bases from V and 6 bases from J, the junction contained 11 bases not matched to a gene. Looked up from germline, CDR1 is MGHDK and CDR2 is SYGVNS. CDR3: CASSEPPGQGASHGYTF. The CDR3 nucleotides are TGTGCCAGCAGTGAACCCCCCGGACAGGGGGCGAGTCATGGCTACACCTTC.

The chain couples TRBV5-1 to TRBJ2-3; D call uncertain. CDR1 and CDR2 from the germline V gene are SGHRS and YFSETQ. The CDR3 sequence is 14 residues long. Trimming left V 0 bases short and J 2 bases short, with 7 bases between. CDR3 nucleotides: TGCGCCAGCAGCTTGGATGTTATCACAGATACGCAGTATTTT. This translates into CASSLDVITDTQYF. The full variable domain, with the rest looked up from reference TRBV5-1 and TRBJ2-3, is KAGVTQTPRYLIKTRGQQVTLSCSPISGHRSVSWYQQTPGQGLQFLFEYFSETQRNKGNFPGRFSGRQFSNSRSEMNVSTLELGDSALYLCASSLDVITDTQYFGPGTRLTVL.

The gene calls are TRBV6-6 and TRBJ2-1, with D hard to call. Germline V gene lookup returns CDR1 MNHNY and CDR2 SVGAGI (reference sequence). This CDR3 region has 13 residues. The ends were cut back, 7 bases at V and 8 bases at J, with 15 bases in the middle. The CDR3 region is CASKSSLGYEQFF. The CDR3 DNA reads TGTGCCAGCAAGAGTAGTTTGGGATATGAGCAGTTCTTC.

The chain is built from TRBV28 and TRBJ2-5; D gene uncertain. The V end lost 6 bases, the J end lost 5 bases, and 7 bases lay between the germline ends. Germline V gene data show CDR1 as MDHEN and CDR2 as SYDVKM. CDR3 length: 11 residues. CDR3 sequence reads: CASRTLETQYF. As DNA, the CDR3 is TGTGCCAGCAGAACGTTGGAGACCCAGTACTTC.

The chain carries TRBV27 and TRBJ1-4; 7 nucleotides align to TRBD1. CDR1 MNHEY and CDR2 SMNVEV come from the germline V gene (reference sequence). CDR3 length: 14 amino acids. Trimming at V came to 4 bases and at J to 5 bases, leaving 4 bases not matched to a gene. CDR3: CASSWDRYNEKLFF. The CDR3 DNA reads TGTGCCAGCAGTTGGGACAGATACAATGAAAAACTGTTTTTT.

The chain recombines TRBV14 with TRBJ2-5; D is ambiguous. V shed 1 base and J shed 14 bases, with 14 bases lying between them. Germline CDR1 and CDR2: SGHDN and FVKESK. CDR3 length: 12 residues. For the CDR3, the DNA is TGTGCCAGCAGCCAAGCACTTCGGCGGATTTACTTC. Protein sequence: CASSQALRRIYF.

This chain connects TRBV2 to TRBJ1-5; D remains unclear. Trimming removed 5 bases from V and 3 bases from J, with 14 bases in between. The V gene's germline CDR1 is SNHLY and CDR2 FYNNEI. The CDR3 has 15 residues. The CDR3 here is CASSHLDSVNQPQHF. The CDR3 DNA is TGTGCCAGCAGTCACCTTGACTCGGTCAATCAGCCCCAGCATTTT.

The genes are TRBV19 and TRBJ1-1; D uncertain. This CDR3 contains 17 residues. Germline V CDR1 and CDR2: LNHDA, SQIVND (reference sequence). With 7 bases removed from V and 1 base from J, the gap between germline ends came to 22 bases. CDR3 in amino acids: CASTTPLEQRKNTEAFF. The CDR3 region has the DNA TGTGCCAGTACCACTCCCCTTGAACAGAGAAAGAACACTGAAGCTTTCTTT.

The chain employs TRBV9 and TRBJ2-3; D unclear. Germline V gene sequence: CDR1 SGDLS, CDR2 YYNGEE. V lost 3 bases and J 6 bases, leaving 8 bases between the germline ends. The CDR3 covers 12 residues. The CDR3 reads CASSARGDTQYF. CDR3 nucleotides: TGTGCCAGCAGCGCCCGTGGGGATACGCAGTATTTT.

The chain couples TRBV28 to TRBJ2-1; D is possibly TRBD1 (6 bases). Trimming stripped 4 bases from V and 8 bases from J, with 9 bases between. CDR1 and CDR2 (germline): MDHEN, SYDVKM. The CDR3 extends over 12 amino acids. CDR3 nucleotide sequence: TGTGCCAGCAGTTCCAGGGGCGATGAGCAGTTCTTC. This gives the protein CASSSRGDEQFF.

CDR3 region: CSVEVLWSGYTF. CDR3 sequence (DNA): TGCAGCGTTGAGGTCTTGTGGTCTGGCTACACCTTC. The chain links TRBV29-1 to TRBJ1-2; no reliable D call. The germline CDR1 and CDR2 sequences are SQVTM and ANQGSEA. This CDR3 is built from 12 residues. The V gene lost 3 bases and the J gene lost 7 bases, with 12 bases spanning the gap. The full variable domain, rest sourced from reference TRBV29-1 and TRBJ1-2, is SAVISQKPSRDICQRGTSLTIQCQVDSQVTMMFWYRQQPGQSLTLIATANQGSEATYESGFVIDKFPISRPNLTFSTLTVSNMSPEDSSIYLCSVEVLWSGYTFGSGTRLTVV.

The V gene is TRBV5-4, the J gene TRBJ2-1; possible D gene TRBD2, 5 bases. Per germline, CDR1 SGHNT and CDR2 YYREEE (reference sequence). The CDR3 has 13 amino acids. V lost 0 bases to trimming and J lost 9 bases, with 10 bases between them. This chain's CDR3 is CASSLGTGIEQFF. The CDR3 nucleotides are TGTGCCAGCAGCTTGGGGACCGGGATTGAGCAGTTCTTC.

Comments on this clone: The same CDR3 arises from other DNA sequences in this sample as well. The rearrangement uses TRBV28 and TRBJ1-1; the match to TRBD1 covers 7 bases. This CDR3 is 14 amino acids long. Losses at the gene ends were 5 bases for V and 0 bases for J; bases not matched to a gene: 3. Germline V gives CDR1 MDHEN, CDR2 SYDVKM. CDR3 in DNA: TGTGCCAGCAGTAGACAGGGATTGAACACTGAAGCTTTCTTT. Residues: CASSRQGLNTEAFF.

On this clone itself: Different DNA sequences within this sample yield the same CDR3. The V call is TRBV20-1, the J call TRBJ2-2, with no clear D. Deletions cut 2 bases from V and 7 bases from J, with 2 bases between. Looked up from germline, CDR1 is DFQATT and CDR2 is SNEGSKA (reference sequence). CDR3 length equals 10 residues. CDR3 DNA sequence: TGCAGTGCTAGAAGCGGGGAGCTGTTTTTT. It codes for CSARSGELFF.

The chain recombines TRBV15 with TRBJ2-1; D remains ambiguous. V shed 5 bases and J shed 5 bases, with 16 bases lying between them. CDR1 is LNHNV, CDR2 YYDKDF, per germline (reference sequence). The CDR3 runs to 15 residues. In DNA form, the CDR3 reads TGTGCCACCAGCGCTTACAAGGACGGAGACAATGAGCAGTTCTTC. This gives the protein CATSAYKDGDNEQFF.

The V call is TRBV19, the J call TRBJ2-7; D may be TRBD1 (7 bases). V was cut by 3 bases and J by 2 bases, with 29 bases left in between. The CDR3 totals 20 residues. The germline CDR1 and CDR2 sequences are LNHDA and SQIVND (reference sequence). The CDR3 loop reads CASSIRGRTGPIQKTYEQYF. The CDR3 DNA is TGTGCCAGTAGTATTAGGGGGAGGACAGGACCAATACAGAAGACCTACGAGCAGTACTTC.

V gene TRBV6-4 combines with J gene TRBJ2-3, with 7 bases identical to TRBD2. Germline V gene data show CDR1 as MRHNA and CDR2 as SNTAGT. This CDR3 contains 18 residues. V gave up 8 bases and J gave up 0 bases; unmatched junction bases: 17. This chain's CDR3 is CASPRSGAGAPSTDTQYF. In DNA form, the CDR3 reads TGTGCCAGCCCTAGGTCGGGCGCGGGAGCCCCTAGCACAGATACGCAGTATTTT.

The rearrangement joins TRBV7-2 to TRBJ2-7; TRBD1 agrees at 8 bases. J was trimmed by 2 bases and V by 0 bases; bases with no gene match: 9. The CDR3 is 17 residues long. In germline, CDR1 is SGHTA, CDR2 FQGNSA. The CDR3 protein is CASSLALGRGPTYEQYF. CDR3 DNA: TGTGCCAGCAGCTTAGCTTTGGGCAGGGGGCCTACCTACGAGCAGTACTTC.

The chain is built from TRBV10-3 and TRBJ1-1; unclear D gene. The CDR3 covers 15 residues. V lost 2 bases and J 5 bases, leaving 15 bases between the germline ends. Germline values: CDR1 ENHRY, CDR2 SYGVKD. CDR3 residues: CAISEVPGLGTEAFF. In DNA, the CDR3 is TGTGCCATCAGTGAGGTACCAGGACTGGGGACTGAAGCTTTCTTT.

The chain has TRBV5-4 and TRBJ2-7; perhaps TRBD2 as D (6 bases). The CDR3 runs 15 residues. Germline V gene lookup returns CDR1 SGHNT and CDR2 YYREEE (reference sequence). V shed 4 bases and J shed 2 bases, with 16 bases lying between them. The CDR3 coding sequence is TGTGCCAGCAGCAAACGGACCGGGGGTACCTACGAGCAGTACTTC. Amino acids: CASSKRTGGTYEQYF.

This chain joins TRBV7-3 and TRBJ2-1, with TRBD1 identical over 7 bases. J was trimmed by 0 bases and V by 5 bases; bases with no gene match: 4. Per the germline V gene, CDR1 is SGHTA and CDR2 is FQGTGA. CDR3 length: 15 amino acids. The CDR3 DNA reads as TGTGCCAGCAGCGGGGGACAGAGCTCCTACAATGAGCAGTTCTTC. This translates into CASSGGQSSYNEQFF.

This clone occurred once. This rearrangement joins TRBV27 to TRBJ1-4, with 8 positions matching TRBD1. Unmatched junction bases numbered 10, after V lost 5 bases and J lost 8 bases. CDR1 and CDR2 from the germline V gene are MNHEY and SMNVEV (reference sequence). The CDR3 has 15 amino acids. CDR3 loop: CASSPWTGIGEKLFF. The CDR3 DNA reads TGTGCCAGCAGTCCCTGGACAGGGATAGGGGAAAAACTGTTTTTT.

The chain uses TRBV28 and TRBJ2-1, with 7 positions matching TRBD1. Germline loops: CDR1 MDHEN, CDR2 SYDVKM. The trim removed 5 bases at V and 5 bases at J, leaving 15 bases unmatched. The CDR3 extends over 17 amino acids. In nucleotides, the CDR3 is TGTGCCAGCAGTCGACCCCTCCGCAGGGGGATACACAATGAGCAGTTCTTC. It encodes CASSRPLRRGIHNEQFF.